This T cell receptor (beta chain) appears in the sequencing data of a study of control samples from healthy donors and cancer patients. The length of the CDR3 is 14 residues. CDR1 MNHEY and CDR2 SVGAGI come from the germline V gene. The V segment lost 5 bases and the J segment 1 base; nucleotides outside the gene matches: 1. TCRdb's table, derived via immunoSEQ multiplex PCR, lists solely in-frame clones and lacks some. This repertoire shows 40,000 to 50,000 clones, roughly 85% found once; its top ten account for over 45%. This chain links TRBV6-5 with TRBJ1-4; TRBD1 matches at 7 bases. Sequenced sample: blood. The TCR sequence derives from a man aged 60 to 69 in good health. The CDR3 here is CASSRDRTNEKLFF. As DNA, the CDR3 is TGTGCCAGCAGTCGGGACAGAACTAATGAAAAACTGTTTTTT.